This record concerns one TCR beta chain sequence. As yet, its antigen is unknown. Genomic DNA belonging to each subset was distributed in equal measure over several immunoSEQ plates. Assay: immunoSEQ multiplex PCR; the TCRdb copy retains only in-frame clones and omits some. Of roughly 640,000 clones listed, roughly 70% are singletons. The data belong to a study of shared clonotypes between healthy human individuals. General observations from the study: A reduction in generation probabilities was seen for non-shared clonotypes relative to those shared by all four donors.

Per the germline V gene, CDR1 is SGHTS and CDR2 is YDEGEE. The CDR3 spans 16 residues. Trimming took 0 bases from V and 3 from J; bases not matched to a gene: 9. The chain carries TRBV5-8 and TRBJ2-7, with 7 bases fitting TRBD1. The sample was memory CD4+ T cells sorted from blood. Subset noted: CD45RA-negative fraction. The sequence was obtained from a young woman in good health. CDR3 bases: TGTGCCAGCAGCTTGGGGCAGGGGGATGGTTACTACGAGCAGTACTTC. Its translation: CASSLGQGDGYYEQYF. The full variable domain, its missing parts supplied by reference TRBV5-8 and TRBJ2-7, is EAGVTQSPTHLIKTRGQQATLRCSPISGHTSVYWYQQALGLGLQFLLWYDEGEERNRGNFPPRFSGRQFPNYSSELNVNALELEDSALYLCASSLGQGDGYYEQYFGPGTRLTVT.